What follows are 19 T cell receptor beta chains derived from one specimen sequenced in a study of blood T cell repertoires in COVID-19. Generated by immunoSEQ multiplex PCR, the TCRdb table keeps only in-frame clones and is missing some. The table lists almost 200,000 clones, 86% of them singletons, with 0.78% in the top ten. Sequences were obtained from peripheral blood. The source is a woman in her 70s with acute or convalescent COVID-19.

This chain uses TRBV10-3 with TRBJ1-4; TRBD1 is a possible D gene (6 bases). Germline V CDR1 and CDR2: ENHRY, SYGVKD. The CDR3 length is 14 residues. The V end lost 4 bases, the J end lost 5 bases, and 11 bases lay between the germline ends. The CDR3 region is CAISVQGGNEKLFF. The DNA of the CDR3 is TGTGCCATCAGTGTACAGGGTGGGAATGAAAAACTGTTTTTT.

The J gene is TRBJ2-3, the V gene TRBV3-1 (or the pseudogene TRBV3-2); TRBD2 matches at 11 bases. Germline CDR1 LGHDT, CDR2 YNNKEL (reference sequence). There are 17 residues in the CDR3. V was clipped by 1 base and J by 2 bases; unmatched bases: 5. CDR3 amino acids: CASSQGPSGGITDTQYF. The CDR3 nucleotides are TGTGCCAGCAGCCAAGGCCCTAGCGGGGGGATCACAGATACGCAGTATTTT.

The chain joins TRBV28 to TRBJ1-5; 8 nucleotides line up with TRBD1. This CDR3 spans 16 amino acids. CDR1 MDHEN and CDR2 SYDVKM come from the germline V gene. V dropped 5 bases and J dropped 5; count of bases not matched to a gene: 11. In nucleotides, the CDR3 is TGTGCCAGCAGTCCCAAGGGGCAGGGGGCTTATCAGCCCCAGCATTTT. Translating gives CASSPKGQGAYQPQHF.

The V call is TRBV5-1, the J call TRBJ1-1; 8 nucleotides line up with TRBD1. Germline CDR1 SGHRS, CDR2 YFSETQ. The trim removed 2 bases at V and 4 bases at J, leaving 7 bases unmatched. This CDR3 is built from 15 residues. CDR3: CASSFGQGQATEAFF. The CDR3 region has the DNA TGCGCCAGCAGCTTCGGACAGGGACAAGCCACTGAAGCTTTCTTT.

The chain combines TRBV2 with TRBJ2-3; D is possibly TRBD1 (6 bases). V was pared by 8 bases and J by 3 bases, with 18 bases between. This CDR3 region has 15 residues. Germline-derived CDR1 and CDR2 are SNHLY and FYNNEI. Here the CDR3 DNA reads TGTGCCAGCCGGGTCGTGGGGGCGCGTACAGATACGCAGTATTTT. It encodes CASRVVGARTDTQYF.

The chain joins TRBV5-1 to TRBJ1-1, with D possibly matching TRBD1 (6 bases). Germline V gene lookup returns CDR1 SGHRS and CDR2 YFSETQ. The CDR3 runs to 14 residues. V lost 0 bases, J lost 4 bases, and 10 bases lay in between. The CDR3 sequence: CASSLGDIGTEAFF. Here the CDR3 DNA reads TGCGCCAGCAGCTTGGGGGACATAGGCACTGAAGCTTTCTTT. The whole variable domain, remainder taken from reference TRBV5-1 and TRBJ1-1, is KAGVTQTPRYLIKTRGQQVTLSCSPISGHRSVSWYQQTPGQGLQFLFEYFSETQRNKGNFPGRFSGRQFSNSRSEMNVSTLELGDSALYLCASSLGDIGTEAFFGQGTRLTVV.

The chain couples TRBV5-4 to TRBJ2-1, with 10 bases identical to TRBD2. The CDR3 runs 18 residues. Germline CDR1 and CDR2: SGHNT and YYREEE (reference sequence). After removal of 3 bases from V and 0 bases from J, the junction contained 9 bases not matched to a gene. CDR3 in amino acids: CASSSPGSSGSSYNEQFF. CDR3 DNA: TGTGCCAGCAGCTCACCTGGTTCTAGCGGGAGCTCCTACAATGAGCAGTTCTTC.

The chain recombines TRBV29-1 with TRBJ1-2; no clear D. Trimming removed 6 bases from V and 6 bases from J, with 8 bases in between. Germline CDR1 SQVTM, CDR2 ANQGSEA. This CDR3 region has 10 residues. The CDR3 DNA reads TGCAGCGTAGACTACAATGGCTACACCTTC. Protein product: CSVDYNGYTF.

V gene TRBV29-1 combines with J gene TRBJ1-1; TRBD1 matches 9 bases. This CDR3 is built from 14 residues. The V gene end was trimmed by 7 bases and the J gene end by 3 bases; junction bases not matched to a gene: 9. The germline V gene encodes CDR1 SQVTM and CDR2 ANQGSEA. CDR3 protein: CSATGGNGDTEAFF. DNA for the CDR3: TGCAGCGCCACAGGGGGCAACGGTGACACTGAAGCTTTCTTT. The complete variable domain, with remaining parts taken from reference TRBV29-1 and TRBJ1-1, reads SAVISQKPSRDICQRGTSLTIQCQVDSQVTMMFWYRQQPGQSLTLIATANQGSEATYESGFVIDKFPISRPNLTFSTLTVSNMSPEDSSIYLCSATGGNGDTEAFFGQGTRLTVV.

The gene calls are TRBV7-2 and TRBJ2-1, with 14 bases identical to TRBD2. V gave up 4 bases and J gave up 7 bases; unmatched junction bases: 6. The CDR3 consists of 16 residues. The germline CDR1 and CDR2 sequences are SGHTA and FQGNSA. CDR3 sequence reads: CASSSRLAGGQNEQFF. The DNA of the CDR3 is TGTGCCAGCAGCTCCCGACTAGCGGGAGGGCAAAATGAGCAGTTCTTC.

This chain links TRBV4-1 with TRBJ2-2; D might be TRBD2 (7 bases). The CDR3 is made up of 16 amino acids. Germline lookup yields CDR1 MGHRA and CDR2 YSYEKL. The V end was cut by 3 bases, the J end by 10 bases, with 21 bases between. The CDR3 bases are TGCGCCAGCAGCCACCAGGGGCTAGCGGATAGACCGGAGCTGTTTTTT. Its protein is CASSHQGLADRPELFF.

V gene TRBV7-2 combines with J gene TRBJ2-2; tentatively, D is TRBD1 (5 bases). Germline CDR1 is SGHTA and CDR2 is FQGNSA. Deletions cut 6 bases from V and 1 base from J, with 12 bases between. CDR3 size: 15 residues. CDR3 nucleotides: TGTGCCAGCAGATCACTGGGGCAGAACACCGGGGAGCTGTTTTTT. Protein: CASRSLGQNTGELFF.

This sequence joins TRBV6-2 or TRBV6-3 and TRBJ1-2, with D possibly TRBD1 on 5 matching bases. CDR1 MNHEY and CDR2 SVGEGT come from the germline V gene. The germline V and J ends were trimmed by 5 bases and 2 bases, with 21 bases remaining between them. The CDR3 consists of 17 residues. Here the CDR3 reads CASSALQVLRGNYGYTF. CDR3 in DNA: TGTGCCAGCAGTGCACTGCAGGTGCTAAGGGGAAACTATGGCTACACCTTC.

For the CDR3, the DNA is TGTGCCAGCAGCTTAAGGGCGGGGGAGACCTACGAGCAGTACTTC. It specifies CASSLRAGETYEQYF. The chain combines TRBV4-2 with TRBJ2-7; 7 positions agree with TRBD2. The CDR3 totals 15 residues. The V segment lost 5 bases and the J segment 2 bases; nucleotides outside the gene matches: 9. CDR1 and CDR2 (germline): LGHNA, YNFKEQ.

As concerns this clone: Within the sample, other DNA sequences also encode this same CDR3. The J gene is TRBJ1-2, the V gene TRBV18, with 7 bases lining up with TRBD1. V lost 2 bases to trimming and J lost 5 bases; unmatched junction nucleotides: 5. This CDR3 comprises 14 residues. The germline gives CDR1 KGHSH, CDR2 LQKENI. CDR3 residues: CASSPRTGSYGYTF. The CDR3 DNA sequence: TGTGCCAGCTCACCAAGGACAGGTTCTTATGGCTACACCTTC.

This CDR3 is CASSLVPVQETQYF. The CDR3 DNA sequence: TGCGCCAGCAGCTTGGTGCCAGTCCAAGAGACCCAGTACTTC. The chain carries TRBV5-1 and TRBJ2-5; D unclear. V gave up 0 bases and J gave up 1 base, with 7 bases separating them. This CDR3 region has 14 residues. Germline V lookup: CDR1 SGHRS, CDR2 YFSETQ.

CDR3 bases: TGTGCCAGTAGAACAGTCTCTGGGGCCAACGTCCTGACTTTC. This translates into CASRTVSGANVLTF. The V gene is TRBV19, the J gene TRBJ2-6, with no clear D. Trimming stripped 6 bases from V and 0 bases from J, with 6 bases between. CDR3 length equals 14 residues. Per the germline V gene, CDR1 is LNHDA and CDR2 is SQIVND (reference sequence). Full variable domain (missing parts from reference TRBV19 and TRBJ2-6): DGGITQSPKYLFRKEGQNVTLSCEQNLNHDAMYWYRQDPGQGLRLIYYSQIVNDFQKGDIAEGYSVSREKKESFPLTVTSAQKNPTAFYLCASRTVSGANVLTFGAGSRLTVL.

The rearrangement joins TRBV27 to TRBJ1-1; D uncertain. Germline V lookup: CDR1 MNHEY, CDR2 SMNVEV (reference sequence). This CDR3 spans 15 amino acids. V shed 6 bases and J shed 0 bases, with 14 bases lying between them. CDR3 nucleotide sequence: TGTGCCAGCAGACCGGGAAAATACATGAACACTGAAGCTTTCTTT. This encodes CASRPGKYMNTEAFF.

The CDR3 reads CASSQDFGLAGNTGELFF. The DNA for the CDR3 is TGCGCCAGCAGCCAAGACTTTGGGCTAGCGGGGAACACCGGGGAGCTGTTTTTT. The chain combines TRBV4-3 with TRBJ2-2, with 8 positions matching TRBD2. This CDR3 is 18 amino acids long. Germline loops: CDR1 LGHNA, CDR2 YSLEER. The V segment lost 0 bases and the J segment 1 base; nucleotides outside the gene matches: 7.